This TCR beta chain was obtained from a study of radiotherapy plus CTLA-4 blockade in lung cancer. Study-level information: Across the patients, objective responses occurred in 18%, and disease control in 30% to 35%.

Study findings and constraints: Early shifts in blood T cell clones, with interferon-beta, reportedly predicted response best. Tumor-derived TCR clones expanded in blood after radiotherapy plus ipilimumab.

TCRdb's copy holds only in-frame clones and misses some; the assay was immunoSEQ multiplex PCR. The sample shows some 80,000 clones, more than 80% of them seen only once. A word on this clone: Antigen unknown.

Trimming removed 5 bases at V and 3 bases at J, with 17 bases between. CDR3 length: 15 amino acids. Germline V lookup: CDR1 SGHNT, CDR2 YYREEE (reference sequence). The study treated chemo-refractory metastatic non-small-cell lung cancer patients with focal radiation plus ipilimumab CTLA-4 blockade. This specimen consisted of peripheral blood, obtained from a patient treated with radiotherapy plus ipilimumab. The rearrangement uses TRBV5-4 and TRBJ1-1; D call uncertain. The receptor's source is a human donor with non-small cell lung cancer who had stable disease on radiotherapy plus ipilimumab. CDR3 sequence: CASSRQTGKDTEAFF. Written as DNA, the CDR3 is TGTGCCAGCAGTCGGCAGACGGGGAAGGACACTGAAGCTTTCTTT.